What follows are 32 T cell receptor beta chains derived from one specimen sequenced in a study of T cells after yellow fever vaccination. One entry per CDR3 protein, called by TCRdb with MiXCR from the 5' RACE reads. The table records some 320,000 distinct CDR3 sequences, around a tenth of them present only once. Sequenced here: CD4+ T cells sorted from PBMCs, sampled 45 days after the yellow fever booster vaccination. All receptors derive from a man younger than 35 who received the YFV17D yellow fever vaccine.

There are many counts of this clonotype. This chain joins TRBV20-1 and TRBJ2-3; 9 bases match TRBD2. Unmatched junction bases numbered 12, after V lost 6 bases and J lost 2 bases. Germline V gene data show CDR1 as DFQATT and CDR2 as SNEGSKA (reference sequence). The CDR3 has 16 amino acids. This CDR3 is CSADGGSGGPTDTQYF. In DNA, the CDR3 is TGCAGTGCGGACGGGGGTAGCGGGGGACCCACAGATACGCAGTATTTT.

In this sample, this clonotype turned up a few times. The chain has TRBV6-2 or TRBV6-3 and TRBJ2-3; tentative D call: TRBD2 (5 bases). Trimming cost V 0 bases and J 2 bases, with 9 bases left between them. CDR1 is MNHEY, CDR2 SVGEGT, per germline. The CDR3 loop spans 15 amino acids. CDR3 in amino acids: CASSYSAGLTDTQYF. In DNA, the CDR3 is TGTGCCAGCAGTTACTCGGCGGGCCTCACAGATACGCAGTATTTT.

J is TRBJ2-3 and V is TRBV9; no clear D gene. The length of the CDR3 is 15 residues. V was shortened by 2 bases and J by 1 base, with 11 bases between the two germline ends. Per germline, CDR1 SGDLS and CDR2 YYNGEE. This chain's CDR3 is CASSVVGKGTDTQYF. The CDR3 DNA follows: TGTGCCAGCAGCGTCGTAGGGAAGGGCACAGATACGCAGTATTTT.

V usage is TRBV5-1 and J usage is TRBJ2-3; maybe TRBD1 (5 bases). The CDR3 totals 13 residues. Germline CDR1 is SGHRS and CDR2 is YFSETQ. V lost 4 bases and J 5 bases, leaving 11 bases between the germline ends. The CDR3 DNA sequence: TGCGCCAGCAGCCCCTTCACAGGAGATACGCAGTATTTT. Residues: CASSPFTGDTQYF.

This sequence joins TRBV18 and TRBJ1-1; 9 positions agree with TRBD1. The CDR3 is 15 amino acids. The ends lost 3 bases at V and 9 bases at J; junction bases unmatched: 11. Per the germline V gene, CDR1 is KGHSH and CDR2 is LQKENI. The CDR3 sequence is CASSPENIGQGKAFF. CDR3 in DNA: TGTGCCAGCTCACCTGAGAATATCGGACAGGGGAAAGCTTTCTTT.

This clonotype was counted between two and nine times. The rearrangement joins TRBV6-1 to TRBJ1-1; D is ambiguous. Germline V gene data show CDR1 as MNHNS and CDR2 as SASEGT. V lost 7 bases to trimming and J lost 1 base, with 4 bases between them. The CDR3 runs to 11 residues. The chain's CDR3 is CASKQNTEAFF. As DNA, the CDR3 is TGTGCCAGCAAACAGAACACTGAAGCTTTCTTT.

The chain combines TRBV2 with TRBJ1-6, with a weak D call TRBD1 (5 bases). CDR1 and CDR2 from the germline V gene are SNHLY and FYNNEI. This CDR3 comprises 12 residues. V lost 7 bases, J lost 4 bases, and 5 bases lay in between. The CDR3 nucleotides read TGTGCCAGCACAGGGTATAATTCACCCCTCCACTTT. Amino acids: CASTGYNSPLHF. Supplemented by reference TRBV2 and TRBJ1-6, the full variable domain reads EPEVTQTPSHQVTQMGQEVILRCVPISNHLYFYWYRQILGQKVEFLVSFYNNEISEKSEIFDDQFSVERPDGSNFTLKIRSTKLEDSAMYFCASTGYNSPLHFGNGTRLTVT.

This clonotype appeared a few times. The CDR3, as DNA: TGTGCCAGCAGCTCCAGACAGCAGGGAAATGAAAAACTGTTTTTT. This translates into CASSSRQQGNEKLFF. The rearrangement uses TRBV11-2 and TRBJ1-4, with D perhaps TRBD1 (5 bases). Germline CDR1 SGHAT, CDR2 FQNNGV. The germline V and J ends were trimmed by 4 bases and 5 bases, with 14 bases remaining between them. The CDR3 spans 15 residues.

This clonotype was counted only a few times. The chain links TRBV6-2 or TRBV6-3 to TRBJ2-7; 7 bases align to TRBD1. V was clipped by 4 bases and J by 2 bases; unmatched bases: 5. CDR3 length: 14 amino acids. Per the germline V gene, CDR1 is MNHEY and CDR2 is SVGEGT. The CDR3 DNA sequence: TGTGCCAGCAGTTCCCCCGGGACAGCCTACGAGCAGTACGTC. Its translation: CASSSPGTAYEQYV.

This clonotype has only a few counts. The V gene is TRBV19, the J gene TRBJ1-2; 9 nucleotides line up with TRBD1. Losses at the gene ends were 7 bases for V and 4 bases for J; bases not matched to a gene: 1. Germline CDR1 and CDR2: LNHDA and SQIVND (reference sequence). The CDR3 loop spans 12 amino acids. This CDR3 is CASKDRGYGYTF. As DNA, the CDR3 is TGTGCCAGTAAGGACAGGGGCTATGGCTACACCTTC.

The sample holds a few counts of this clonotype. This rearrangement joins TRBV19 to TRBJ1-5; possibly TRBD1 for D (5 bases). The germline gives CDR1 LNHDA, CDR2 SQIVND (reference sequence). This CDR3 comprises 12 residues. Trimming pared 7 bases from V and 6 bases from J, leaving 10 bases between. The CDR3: CASTWGTQPQHF. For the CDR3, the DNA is TGTGCCAGTACATGGGGGACTCAGCCCCAGCATTTT.

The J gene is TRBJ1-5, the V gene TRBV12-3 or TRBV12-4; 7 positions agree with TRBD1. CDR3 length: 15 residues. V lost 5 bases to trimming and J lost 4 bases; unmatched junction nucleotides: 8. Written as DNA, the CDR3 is TGTGCCAGCAGTCCGACAGGGCTGGAGAATCAGCCCCAGCATTTT. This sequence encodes CASSPTGLENQPQHF.

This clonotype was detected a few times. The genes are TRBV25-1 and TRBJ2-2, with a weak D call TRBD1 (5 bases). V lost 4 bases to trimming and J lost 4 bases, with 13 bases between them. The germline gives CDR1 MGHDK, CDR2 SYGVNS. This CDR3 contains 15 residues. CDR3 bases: TGTGCCAGCAGTGCTCACCAGGGTTTCACCGGGGAGCTGTTTTTT. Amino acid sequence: CASSAHQGFTGELFF.

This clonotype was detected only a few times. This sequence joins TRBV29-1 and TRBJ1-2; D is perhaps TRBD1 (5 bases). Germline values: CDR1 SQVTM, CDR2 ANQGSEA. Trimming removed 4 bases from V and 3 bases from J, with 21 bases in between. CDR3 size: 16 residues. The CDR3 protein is CSVGRGLDSGDYGYTF. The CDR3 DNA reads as TGCAGCGTTGGCCGGGGCCTCGACAGTGGGGACTATGGCTACACCTTC.

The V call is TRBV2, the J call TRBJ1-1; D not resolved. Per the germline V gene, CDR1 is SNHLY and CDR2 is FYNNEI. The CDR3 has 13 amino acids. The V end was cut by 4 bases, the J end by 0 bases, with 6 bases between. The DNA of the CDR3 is TGTGCCAGCAGTGGGAGAGTGAACACTGAAGCTTTCTTT. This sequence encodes CASSGRVNTEAFF.

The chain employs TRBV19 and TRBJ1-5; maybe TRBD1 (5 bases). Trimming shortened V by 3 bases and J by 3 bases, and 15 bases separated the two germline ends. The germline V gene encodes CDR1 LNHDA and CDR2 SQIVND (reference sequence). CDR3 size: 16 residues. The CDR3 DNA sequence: TGTGCCAGTAGTATCAGGCGTGGGGGGTTCAATCAGCCCCAGCATTTT. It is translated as CASSIRRGGFNQPQHF.

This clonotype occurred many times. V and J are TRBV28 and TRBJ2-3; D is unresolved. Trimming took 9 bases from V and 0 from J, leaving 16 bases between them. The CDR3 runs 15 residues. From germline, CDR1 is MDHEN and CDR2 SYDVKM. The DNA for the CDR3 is TGTGCCAGTTCCGACGGAAGCCTTAGCACAGATACGCAGTATTTT. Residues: CASSDGSLSTDTQYF.

The CDR3 loop reads CASSPTTQETQYF. Here the CDR3 DNA reads TGTGCCAGCTCACCCACAACGCAAGAGACCCAGTACTTC. The chain combines TRBV18 with TRBJ2-5; D not certain. The CDR3 is 13 residues long. Trimming removed 3 bases from V and 2 bases from J, with 7 bases in between. The V gene's germline CDR1 is KGHSH and CDR2 LQKENI.

The CDR3 loop reads CASSLSWGNEQFF. CDR3 bases: TGTGCCAGCTCACTATCCTGGGGAAATGAGCAGTTCTTC. The chain couples TRBV18 to TRBJ2-1, with D unclear. Germline-derived CDR1 and CDR2 are KGHSH and LQKENI. This CDR3 region has 13 residues. V shed 4 bases and J shed 7 bases, with 11 bases lying between them.

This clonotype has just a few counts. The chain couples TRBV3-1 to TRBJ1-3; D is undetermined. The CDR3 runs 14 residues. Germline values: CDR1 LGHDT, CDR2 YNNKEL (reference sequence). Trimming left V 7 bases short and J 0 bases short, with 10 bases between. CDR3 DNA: TGTGCCAGCAACAACGGTAACTCTGGAAACACCATATATTTT. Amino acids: CASNNGNSGNTIYF. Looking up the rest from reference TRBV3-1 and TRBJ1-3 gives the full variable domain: DTAVSQTPKYLVTQMGNDKSIKCEQNLGHDTMYWYKQDSKKFLKIMFSYNNKELIINETVPNRFSPKSPDKAHLNLHINSLELGDSAVYFCASNNGNSGNTIYFGEGSWLTVV.

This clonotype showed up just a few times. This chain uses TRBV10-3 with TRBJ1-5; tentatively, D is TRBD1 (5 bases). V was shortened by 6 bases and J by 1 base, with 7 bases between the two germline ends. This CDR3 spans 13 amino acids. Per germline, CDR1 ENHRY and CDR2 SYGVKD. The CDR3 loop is CAIRGQSNQPQHF. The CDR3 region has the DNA TGTGCCATCAGAGGACAAAGCAATCAGCCCCAGCATTTT.

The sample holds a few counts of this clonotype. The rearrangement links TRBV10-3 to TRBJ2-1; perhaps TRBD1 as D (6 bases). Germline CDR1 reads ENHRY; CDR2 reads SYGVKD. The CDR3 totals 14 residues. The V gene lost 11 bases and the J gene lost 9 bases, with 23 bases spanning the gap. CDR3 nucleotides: TGTGCCGCGAAAGACAGGATTACTTTTCCTGAGCAGTTCTTC. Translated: CAAKDRITFPEQFF.

The CDR3 DNA follows: TGTGCCAGTACCGTACTGGGGACTAGCGGGTTAGATACGCAGTATTTT. Translated: CASTVLGTSGLDTQYF. The chain combines TRBV19 with TRBJ2-3, with 12 nucleotides matching TRBD2. This CDR3 spans 16 amino acids. The junction had 10 bases not matched to a gene; V was cut back by 7 bases and J by 5 bases. Looked up from germline, CDR1 is LNHDA and CDR2 is SQIVND (reference sequence).

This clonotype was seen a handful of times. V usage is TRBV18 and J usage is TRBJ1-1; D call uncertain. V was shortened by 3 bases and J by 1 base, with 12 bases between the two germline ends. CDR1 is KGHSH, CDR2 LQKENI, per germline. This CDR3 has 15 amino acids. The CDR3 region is CASSPNGLGNTEAFF. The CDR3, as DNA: TGTGCCAGCTCACCCAACGGTCTGGGGAACACTGAAGCTTTCTTT.

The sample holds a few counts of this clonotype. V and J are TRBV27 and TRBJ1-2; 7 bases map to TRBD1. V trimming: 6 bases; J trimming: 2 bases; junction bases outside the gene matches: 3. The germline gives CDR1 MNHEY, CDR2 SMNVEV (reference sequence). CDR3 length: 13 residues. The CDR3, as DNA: TGTGCCAGCAGCGGACAGGCGAACTATGGCTACACCTTC. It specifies CASSGQANYGYTF.

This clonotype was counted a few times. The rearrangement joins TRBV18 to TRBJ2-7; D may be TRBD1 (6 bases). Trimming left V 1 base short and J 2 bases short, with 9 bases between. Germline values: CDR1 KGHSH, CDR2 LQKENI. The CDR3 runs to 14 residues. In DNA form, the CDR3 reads TGTGCCAGCTCACCACAACAGGGCACCTACGAGCAGTACTTC. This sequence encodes CASSPQQGTYEQYF.

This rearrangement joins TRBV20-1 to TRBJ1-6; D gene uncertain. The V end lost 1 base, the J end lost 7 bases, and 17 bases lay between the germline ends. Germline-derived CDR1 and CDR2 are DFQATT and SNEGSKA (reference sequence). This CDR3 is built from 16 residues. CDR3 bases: TGCAGTGCTAGAGGAAAATTCAACCCGCGGAATTCACCCCTCCACTTT. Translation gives CSARGKFNPRNSPLHF.

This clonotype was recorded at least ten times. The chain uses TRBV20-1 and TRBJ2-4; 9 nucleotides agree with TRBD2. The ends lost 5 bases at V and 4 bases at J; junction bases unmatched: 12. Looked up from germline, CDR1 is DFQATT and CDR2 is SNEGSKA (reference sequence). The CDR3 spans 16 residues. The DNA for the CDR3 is TGCAGTGCTCCCGGGTCCAGCGGGGGGCCAAAAAACATTCAGTACTTC. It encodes CSAPGSSGGPKNIQYF.

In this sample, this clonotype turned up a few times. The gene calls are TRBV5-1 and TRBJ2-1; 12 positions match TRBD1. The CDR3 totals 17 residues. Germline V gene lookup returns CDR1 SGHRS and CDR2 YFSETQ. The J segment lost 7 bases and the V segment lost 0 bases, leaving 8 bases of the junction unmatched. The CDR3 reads CASSLGLGQGAKNEQFF. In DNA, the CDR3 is TGCGCCAGCAGCTTGGGATTGGGACAGGGGGCGAAAAATGAGCAGTTCTTC. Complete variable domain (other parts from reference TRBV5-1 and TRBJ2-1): KAGVTQTPRYLIKTRGQQVTLSCSPISGHRSVSWYQQTPGQGLQFLFEYFSETQRNKGNFPGRFSGRQFSNSRSEMNVSTLELGDSALYLCASSLGLGQGAKNEQFFGPGTRLTVL.

The CDR3 bases are TGTGCCAGCAGCCAAGACGGAACAGCCACTGAAGCTTTCTTT. Protein sequence: CASSQDGTATEAFF. The gene calls are TRBV3-1 and TRBJ1-1; D is unclear. The CDR3 extends over 14 amino acids. Trimming removed 0 bases from V and 4 bases from J, with 9 bases in between. The germline V gene has CDR1 LGHDT and CDR2 YNNKEL (reference sequence). Supplemented by reference TRBV3-1 and TRBJ1-1, the full variable domain reads DTAVSQTPKYLVTQMGNDKSIKCEQNLGHDTMYWYKQDSKKFLKIMFSYNNKELIINETVPNRFSPKSPDKAHLNLHINSLELGDSAVYFCASSQDGTATEAFFGQGTRLTVV.

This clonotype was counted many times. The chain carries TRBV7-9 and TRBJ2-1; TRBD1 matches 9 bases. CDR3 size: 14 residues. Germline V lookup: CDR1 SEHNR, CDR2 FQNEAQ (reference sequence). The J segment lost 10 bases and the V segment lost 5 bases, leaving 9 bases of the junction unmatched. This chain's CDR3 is CASSEQGQGGEQFF. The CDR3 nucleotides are TGTGCCAGCAGCGAGCAGGGACAGGGAGGAGAGCAGTTCTTC.

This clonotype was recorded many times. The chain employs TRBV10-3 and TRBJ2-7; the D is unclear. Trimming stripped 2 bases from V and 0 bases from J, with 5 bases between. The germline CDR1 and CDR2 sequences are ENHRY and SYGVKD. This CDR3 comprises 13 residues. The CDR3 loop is CAISEPGSYEQYV. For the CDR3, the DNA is TGTGCCATCAGTGAGCCAGGCTCCTACGAGCAGTACGTC.